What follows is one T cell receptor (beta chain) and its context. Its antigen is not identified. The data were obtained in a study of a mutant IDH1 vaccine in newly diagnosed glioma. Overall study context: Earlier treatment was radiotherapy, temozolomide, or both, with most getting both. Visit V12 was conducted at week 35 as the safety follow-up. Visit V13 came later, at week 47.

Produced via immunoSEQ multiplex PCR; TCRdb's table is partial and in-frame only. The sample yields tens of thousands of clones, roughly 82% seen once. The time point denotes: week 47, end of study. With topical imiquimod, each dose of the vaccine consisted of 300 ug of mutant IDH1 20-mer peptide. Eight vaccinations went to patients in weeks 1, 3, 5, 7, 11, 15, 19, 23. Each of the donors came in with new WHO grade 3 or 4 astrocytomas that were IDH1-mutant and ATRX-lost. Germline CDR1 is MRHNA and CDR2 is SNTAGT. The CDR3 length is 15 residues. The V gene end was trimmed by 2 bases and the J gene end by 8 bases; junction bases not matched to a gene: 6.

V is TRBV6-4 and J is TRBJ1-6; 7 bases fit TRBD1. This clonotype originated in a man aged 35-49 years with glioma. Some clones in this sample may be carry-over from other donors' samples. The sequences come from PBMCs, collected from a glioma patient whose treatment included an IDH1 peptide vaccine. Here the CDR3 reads CASSDTRQGHSPLHF. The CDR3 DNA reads TGTGCCAGCAGTGACACCCGACAGGGCCATTCACCCCTCCACTTT.